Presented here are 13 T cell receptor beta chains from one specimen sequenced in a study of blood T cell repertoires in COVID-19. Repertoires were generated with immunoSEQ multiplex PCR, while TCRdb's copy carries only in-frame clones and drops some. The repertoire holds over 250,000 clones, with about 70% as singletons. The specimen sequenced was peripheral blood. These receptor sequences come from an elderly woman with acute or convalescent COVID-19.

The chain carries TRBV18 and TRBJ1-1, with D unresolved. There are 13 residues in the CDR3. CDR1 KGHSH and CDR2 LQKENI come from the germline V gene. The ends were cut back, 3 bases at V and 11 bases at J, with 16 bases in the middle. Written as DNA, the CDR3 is TGTGCCAGCTCACCGCCTCCGCCCGGCGGGGCTTTCTTT. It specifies CASSPPPPGGAFF.

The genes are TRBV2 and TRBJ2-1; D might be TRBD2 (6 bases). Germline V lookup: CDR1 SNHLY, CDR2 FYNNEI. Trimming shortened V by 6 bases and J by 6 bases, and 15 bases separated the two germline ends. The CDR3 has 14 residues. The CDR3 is CASSLRLVGNEQFF. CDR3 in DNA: TGTGCCAGCAGCCTACGACTAGTCGGCAATGAGCAGTTCTTC.

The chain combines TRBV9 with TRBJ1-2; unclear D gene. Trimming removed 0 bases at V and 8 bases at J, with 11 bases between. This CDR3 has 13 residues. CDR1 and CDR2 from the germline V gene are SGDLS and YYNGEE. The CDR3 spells CASSVDEAGGYTF. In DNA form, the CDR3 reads TGTGCCAGCAGCGTAGATGAAGCGGGGGGCTACACCTTC.

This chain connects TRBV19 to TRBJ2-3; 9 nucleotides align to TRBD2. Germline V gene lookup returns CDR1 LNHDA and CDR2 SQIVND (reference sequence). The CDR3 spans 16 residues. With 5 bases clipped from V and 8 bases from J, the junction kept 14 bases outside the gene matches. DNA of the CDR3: TGTGCCAGTAGTCCCACAGCGGGAGGTCCGCAAGGTACGCAGTATTTT. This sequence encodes CASSPTAGGPQGTQYF. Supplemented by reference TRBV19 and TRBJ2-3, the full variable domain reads DGGITQSPKYLFRKEGQNVTLSCEQNLNHDAMYWYRQDPGQGLRLIYYSQIVNDFQKGDIAEGYSVSREKKESFPLTVTSAQKNPTAFYLCASSPTAGGPQGTQYFGPGTRLTVL.

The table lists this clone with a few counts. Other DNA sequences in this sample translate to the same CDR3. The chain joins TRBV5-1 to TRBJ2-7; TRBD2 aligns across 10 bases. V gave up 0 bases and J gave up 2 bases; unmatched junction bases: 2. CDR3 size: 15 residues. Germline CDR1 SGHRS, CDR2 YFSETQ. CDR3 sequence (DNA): TGCGCCAGCAGCTTGGGAGGGACTAGCGCCTACGAGCAGTACTTC. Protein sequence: CASSLGGTSAYEQYF. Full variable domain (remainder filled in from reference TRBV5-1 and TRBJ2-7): KAGVTQTPRYLIKTRGQQVTLSCSPISGHRSVSWYQQTPGQGLQFLFEYFSETQRNKGNFPGRFSGRQFSNSRSEMNVSTLELGDSALYLCASSLGGTSAYEQYFGPGTRLTVT.

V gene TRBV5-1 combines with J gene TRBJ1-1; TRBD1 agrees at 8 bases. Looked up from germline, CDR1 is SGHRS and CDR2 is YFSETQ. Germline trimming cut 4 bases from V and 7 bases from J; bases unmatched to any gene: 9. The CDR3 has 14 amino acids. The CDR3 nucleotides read TGCGCCAGCAGCGAGAGACAGGGGTTCGGTGAAGCTTTCTTT. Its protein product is CASSERQGFGEAFF.

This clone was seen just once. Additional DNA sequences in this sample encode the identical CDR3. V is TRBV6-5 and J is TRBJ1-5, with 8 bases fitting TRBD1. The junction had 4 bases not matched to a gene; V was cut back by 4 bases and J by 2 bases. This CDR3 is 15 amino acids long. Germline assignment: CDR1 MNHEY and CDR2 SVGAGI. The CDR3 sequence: CASSSQGAGNQPQHF. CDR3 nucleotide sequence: TGTGCCAGCAGTTCCCAGGGGGCGGGCAATCAGCCCCAGCATTTT.

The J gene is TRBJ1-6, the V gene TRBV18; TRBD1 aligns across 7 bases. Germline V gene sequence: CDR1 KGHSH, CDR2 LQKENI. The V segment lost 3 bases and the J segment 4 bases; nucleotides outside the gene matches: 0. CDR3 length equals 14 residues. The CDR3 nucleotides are TGTGCCAGCTCACCGGGACAGTATAATTCACCCCTCCACTTT. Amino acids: CASSPGQYNSPLHF.

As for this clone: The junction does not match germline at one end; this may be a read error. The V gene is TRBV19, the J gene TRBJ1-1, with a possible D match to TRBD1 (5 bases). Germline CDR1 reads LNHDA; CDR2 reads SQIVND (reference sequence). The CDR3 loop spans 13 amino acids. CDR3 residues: CASIGRAPVEVVF. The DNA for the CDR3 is TGTGCCAGTATTGGCAGGGCCCCCGTAGAAGTCGTCTTT.

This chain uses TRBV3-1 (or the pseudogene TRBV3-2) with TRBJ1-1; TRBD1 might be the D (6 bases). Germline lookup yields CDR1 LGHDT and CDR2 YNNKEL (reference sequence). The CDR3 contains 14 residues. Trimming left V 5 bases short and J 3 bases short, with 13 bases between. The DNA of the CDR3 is TGTGCCAGCAGCACTGGGACACTTTACACTGAAGCTTTCTTT. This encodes CASSTGTLYTEAFF.

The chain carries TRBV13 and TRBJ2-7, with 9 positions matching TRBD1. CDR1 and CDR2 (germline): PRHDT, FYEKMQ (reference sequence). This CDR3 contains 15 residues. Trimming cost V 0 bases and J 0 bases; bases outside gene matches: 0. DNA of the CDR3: TGTGCCAGCAGCTTAGGGGACAGGGGCTCCTACGAGCAGTACTTC. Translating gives CASSLGDRGSYEQYF.

This CDR3 reads CASSQGTGGVGNQPQHF. CDR3 nucleotides: TGTGCCAGCAGCCAGGGGACAGGGGGCGTCGGCAATCAGCCCCAGCATTTT. J is TRBJ1-5 and V is TRBV3-1 (or the pseudogene TRBV3-2), with 12 bases matching TRBD1. Trimming took 3 bases from V and 2 from J; bases not matched to a gene: 5. CDR3 length equals 17 residues. Germline CDR1 reads LGHDT; CDR2 reads YNNKEL (reference sequence).

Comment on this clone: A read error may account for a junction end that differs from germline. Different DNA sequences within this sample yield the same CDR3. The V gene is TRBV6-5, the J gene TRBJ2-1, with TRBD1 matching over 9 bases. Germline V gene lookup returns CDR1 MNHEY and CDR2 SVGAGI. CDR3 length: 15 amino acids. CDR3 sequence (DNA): TGTGCCAGCAGGGGGGCGGGACAGGGAAACAATGAGCAATTCTTC. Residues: CASRGAGQGNNEQFF.